This T cell receptor (beta chain) was documented in a study of blood T cell repertoires in COVID-19. This CDR3 has 16 residues. Germline V gene lookup returns CDR1 SGHRS and CDR2 YFSETQ. J gave up 8 bases and V 3 bases, and 12 bases lay outside the gene matches. The repertoire was sequenced with immunoSEQ multiplex PCR; TCRdb's copy has only in-frame clones and lacks some. Seen here are about 220,000 clones, approximately 91% observed once, and the top ten hold roughly 0.7%. The J gene is TRBJ1-3, the V gene TRBV5-1, with 9 bases matching TRBD1. The clonotype was recovered from a man aged 40-55 years with acute or convalescent COVID-19. The sequenced material came from peripheral blood. CDR3 sequence: CASSSTPTGGFDTIYF. The CDR3 DNA is TGCGCCAGCAGCTCGACCCCGACAGGGGGATTTGACACCATATATTTT.